Below, 24 T cell receptor beta chains from the same sample are listed, as sequenced in a study of PD-1 blockade in classical Hodgkin lymphoma. Clones were read by immunoSEQ multiplex PCR, and TCRdb kept only the in-frame ones, dropping some. The profile shows about 62,000 clones, about 91% of them singletons. After autologous stem cell transplantation all patients relapsed, and prior brentuximab vedotin exposure differed between cohorts. Sequencing used peripheral blood mononuclear cells (PBMCs), obtained at baseline. Receptor source: a human donor with classical Hodgkin lymphoma.

The chain is built from TRBV9 and TRBJ2-2, with TRBD2 matching over 7 bases. CDR1 is SGDLS and CDR2 is YYNGEE in the germline V gene. With 5 bases clipped from V and 2 bases from J, the junction kept 6 bases outside the gene matches. This CDR3 spans 15 amino acids. The CDR3 DNA reads TGTGCCAGCAGAATTGGGAGGGGTAACACCGGGGAGCTGTTTTTT. Its protein is CASRIGRGNTGELFF.

The rearrangement links TRBV15 to TRBJ1-2; D not certain. This CDR3 spans 13 amino acids. V lost 0 bases, J lost 4 bases, and 6 bases lay in between. Germline CDR1 LNHNV, CDR2 YYDKDF (reference sequence). CDR3 in DNA: TGTGCCACCAGCAGAGATGATAGCTATGGCTACACCTTC. The encoded protein is CATSRDDSYGYTF. Full variable domain (remainder filled in from reference TRBV15 and TRBJ1-2): DAMVIQNPRYQVTQFGKPVTLSCSQTLNHNVMYWYQQKSSQAPKLLFHYYDKDFNNEADTPDNFQSRRPNTSFCFLDIRSPGLGDTAMYLCATSRDDSYGYTFGSGTRLTVV.

The rearrangement joins TRBV2 to TRBJ1-2; no reliable D call. The CDR3 sequence is 12 residues long. The germline V gene encodes CDR1 SNHLY and CDR2 FYNNEI. The V end lost 1 base, the J end lost 5 bases, and 5 bases lay between the germline ends. This CDR3 reads CASSEVGYGYTF. The DNA of the CDR3 is TGTGCCAGCAGTGAAGTCGGATATGGCTACACCTTC.

As concerns this clone: The same CDR3 arises from other DNA sequences in this sample as well. V gene TRBV27 combines with J gene TRBJ2-7; the D is unclear. Trimming took off 4 bases at V and 1 base at J, with 2 bases between the two ends. The CDR3 loop spans 11 amino acids. Germline loops: CDR1 MNHEY, CDR2 SMNVEV (reference sequence). CDR3 nucleotide sequence: TGTGCCAGCAGTTCGTCCTACGAGCAGTACTTC. This codes for CASSSSYEQYF.

The chain recombines TRBV7-2 with TRBJ2-5; TRBD2 aligns across 9 bases. J was trimmed by 5 bases and V by 2 bases; bases with no gene match: 6. Germline values: CDR1 SGHTA, CDR2 FQGNSA. The CDR3 consists of 15 residues. The CDR3 sequence: CASSLRSGGPETQYF. CDR3 nucleotides: TGTGCCAGCAGCTTAAGGAGCGGGGGGCCGGAGACCCAGTACTTC.

The chain employs TRBV7-9 and TRBJ1-4; tentatively, D is TRBD1 (6 bases). Trimming removed 4 bases at V and 8 bases at J, with 17 bases between. Germline lookup yields CDR1 SEHNR and CDR2 FQNEAQ (reference sequence). The CDR3 covers 15 residues. In nucleotides, the CDR3 is TGTGCCAGCAGCTCAACACAGGGAAGATGGGAAAAACTGTTTTTT. It codes for CASSSTQGRWEKLFF.

CDR3 in DNA: TGCAGCGTCCACAGGGGTAAGCAGTACTTC. Its protein product is CSVHRGKQYF. The gene calls are TRBV29-1 and TRBJ2-7, with TRBD1 matching 7 bases. Germline trimming cut 6 bases from V and 8 bases from J; bases unmatched to any gene: 4. Germline V gives CDR1 SQVTM, CDR2 ANQGSEA. CDR3 length: 10 residues.

The chain combines TRBV7-2 with TRBJ1-5; D gene uncertain. Per germline, CDR1 SGHTA and CDR2 FQGNSA. The CDR3 is made up of 13 amino acids. Trimming left V 5 bases short and J 4 bases short, with 9 bases between. The CDR3 spells CASSQDGNQPQHF. DNA for the CDR3: TGTGCCAGCAGCCAGGACGGAAATCAGCCCCAGCATTTT.

V gene TRBV2 combines with J gene TRBJ1-1, with D maybe TRBD1 (6 bases). The CDR3 totals 16 residues. Trimming cost V 4 bases and J 3 bases, with 18 bases left between them. Per germline, CDR1 SNHLY and CDR2 FYNNEI. DNA for the CDR3: TGTGCCAGCAGTGGGGCAGGCCCCCGGGGGCACACTGAAGCTTTCTTT. As protein: CASSGAGPRGHTEAFF.

As DNA, the CDR3 is TGTGCCAGCAGTGAAGTCTACAGGGGGAGCTCCTACAATGAGCAGTTCTTC. Residues: CASSEVYRGSSYNEQFF. This chain connects TRBV2 to TRBJ2-1, with 8 positions matching TRBD1. V lost 1 base and J lost 0; bases outside the gene matches: 5. The CDR3 is 17 amino acids. The germline V gene has CDR1 SNHLY and CDR2 FYNNEI.

This chain connects TRBV2 to TRBJ2-7, with D unclear. Trimming took 6 bases from V and 0 from J, leaving 12 bases between them. This CDR3 has 14 residues. Germline V gives CDR1 SNHLY, CDR2 FYNNEI. This CDR3 reads CASRAGSSSYEQYF. The CDR3 nucleotides are TGTGCCAGCAGGGCCGGGTCCAGCTCCTACGAGCAGTACTTC.

This clone was seen a few times. V gene TRBV28 combines with J gene TRBJ1-6; D not certain. The CDR3 length is 13 residues. CDR1 MDHEN and CDR2 SYDVKM come from the germline V gene. Trimming removed 6 bases from V and 9 bases from J, with 12 bases in between. In DNA form, the CDR3 reads TGTGCCAGCAGCTTGGGTATGGGTTCACCCCTCCACTTT. Translating gives CASSLGMGSPLHF.

This clone has a single count. The chain carries TRBV6-1 and TRBJ2-5, with TRBD1 identical over 7 bases. V lost 6 bases, J lost 5 bases, and 6 bases stayed unmatched. The CDR3 covers 13 residues. The germline V gene has CDR1 MNHNS and CDR2 SASEGT. CDR3 in DNA: TGTGCCAGCAGAGCGACAGGGTTGGAGACCCAGTACTTC. Amino acid sequence: CASRATGLETQYF.

The CDR3 loop reads CASSLARLGNTGELFF. Written as DNA, the CDR3 is TGTGCCAGCAGCTTAGCGCGTTTGGGGAACACCGGGGAGCTGTTTTTT. V and J are TRBV7-6 and TRBJ2-2; D ambiguous. The CDR3 is 16 amino acids. Germline values: CDR1 SGHVS, CDR2 FNYEAQ. The ends were cut back, 0 bases at V and 1 base at J, with 9 bases in the middle.

The chain uses TRBV6-4 and TRBJ2-5; D assignment may be TRBD1 or TRBD2 (6 bases each). The germline gives CDR1 MRHNA, CDR2 SNTAGT. Deletions cut 5 bases from V and 0 bases from J, with 13 bases between. The CDR3 consists of 15 residues. The CDR3 DNA is TGTGCCAGCAGTCCTCTAGGGGGGAACCAAGAGACCCAGTACTTC. Translating it yields CASSPLGGNQETQYF.

The genes are TRBV19 and TRBJ2-7; 8 nucleotides match TRBD2. The germline gives CDR1 LNHDA, CDR2 SQIVND (reference sequence). The V segment lost 3 bases and the J segment 4 bases; nucleotides outside the gene matches: 11. The CDR3 contains 16 residues. The CDR3 DNA sequence: TGTGCCAGTAGTATTCGGGGGCCGACTAGCGAGTACGAGCAGTACTTC. This encodes CASSIRGPTSEYEQYF.

The chain combines TRBV5-1 with TRBJ2-1, with 7 bases lining up with TRBD1. CDR3 length: 14 amino acids. The junction had 4 bases not matched to a gene; V was cut back by 3 bases and J by 4 bases. Germline assignment: CDR1 SGHRS and CDR2 YFSETQ. The CDR3 DNA follows: TGCGCCAGCAGCTACGACAGGGAATACAATGAGCAGTTCTTC. Translating gives CASSYDREYNEQFF.

The chain uses TRBV9 and TRBJ2-3; 12 bases fit TRBD2. CDR3 length: 16 residues. After removal of 4 bases from V and 2 bases from J, the junction contained 5 bases not matched to a gene. Per the germline V gene, CDR1 is SGDLS and CDR2 is YYNGEE. CDR3 sequence reads: CASSPLAGGPTDTQYF. The CDR3 nucleotides are TGTGCCAGCAGCCCGCTAGCGGGGGGGCCCACAGATACGCAGTATTTT.

The chain links TRBV5-4 to TRBJ2-1, with unresolved D. This CDR3 is 13 amino acids long. The germline V gene has CDR1 SGHNT and CDR2 YYREEE (reference sequence). The germline V and J ends were trimmed by 2 bases and 6 bases, with 9 bases remaining between them. This CDR3 reads CASSLQEANEQFF. CDR3 DNA: TGTGCCAGCAGCTTACAAGAGGCCAATGAGCAGTTCTTC.

CDR3 nucleotides: TGTGCCAGCAGTGGCGGCAGGGGCAATGAGCAGTTCTTC. Translating it yields CASSGGRGNEQFF. This chain connects TRBV6-1 to TRBJ2-1, with D tentatively TRBD1 (6 bases). CDR3 size: 13 residues. Trimming took 4 bases from V and 6 from J, leaving 10 bases between them. The germline V gene encodes CDR1 MNHNS and CDR2 SASEGT.

The CDR3: CASSLDLAISYEQYF. DNA for the CDR3: TGTGCCAGCAGCTTGGATCTAGCGATCTCCTACGAGCAGTACTTC. V is TRBV5-6 and J is TRBJ2-7; weak D call: TRBD2 (6 bases). The germline CDR1 and CDR2 sequences are SGHDT and YYEEEE. This CDR3 contains 15 residues. The germline V and J ends were trimmed by 0 bases and 0 bases, with 10 bases remaining between them.

Written as DNA, the CDR3 is TGTGCCAGCAGCCCGCGGGACAGCCCAGTGAACACCATATATTTT. It yields the protein CASSPRDSPVNTIYF. The rearrangement uses TRBV7-9 and TRBJ1-3; 7 bases are a match to TRBD1. This CDR3 contains 15 residues. Germline CDR1 is SEHNR and CDR2 is FQNEAQ (reference sequence). Trimming took 5 bases from V and 7 from J; bases not matched to a gene: 11. Combining the CDR3 with reference TRBV7-9 and TRBJ1-3 gives the whole variable domain DTGVSQNPRHKITKRGQNVTFRCDPISEHNRLYWYRQTLGQGPEFLTYFQNEAQLEKSRLLSDRFSAERPKGSFSTLEIQRTEQGDSAMYLCASSPRDSPVNTIYFGEGSWLTVV.

This chain joins TRBV6-1 and TRBJ2-1; unclear D gene. Germline lookup yields CDR1 MNHNS and CDR2 SASEGT. V lost 6 bases and J 4 bases, leaving 7 bases between the germline ends. This CDR3 is built from 12 residues. The CDR3 reads CASSLHYNEQFF. Here the CDR3 DNA reads TGTGCCAGCAGCCTACATTACAATGAGCAGTTCTTC.

The rearrangement joins TRBV7-3 to TRBJ2-1; no definite D call. Trimming shortened V by 5 bases and J by 3 bases, and 11 bases separated the two germline ends. CDR1 and CDR2 (germline): SGHTA, FQGTGA. The CDR3 has 14 amino acids. DNA for the CDR3: TGTGCCAGCAGCCCAACCGGGCGCTACAATGAGCAGTTCTTC. The encoded protein is CASSPTGRYNEQFF.